These 11 T cell receptor beta chains were sequenced from one sample in a study of graft-versus-host responses after intestinal transplantation (dated by TCRdb to the early 2020s). Library creation used the immunoSEQ multiplex PCR assay. TCRdb stores this immuneACCESS table with in-frame sequences only. Part of the clones is absent; in the studies checked, under half of the shortfall reflects unresolved V genes, and no reason is known for the rest. Recorded for this sample are some 79,000 clones; roughly nine tenths of them occurred a single time. The ten largest clones capture 0.34% of the sample. Interpreted using the paper, the time point label stands for: cells obtained before transplantation from donor or recipient. Their cognate antigens are unknown. The sequenced sample was unstimulated CD4+ T cells sorted from spleen or lymph node cells, obtained before intestinal transplant. The receptors shown here come from a human donor who received an intestinal transplant.

The CDR3 sequence: CASGLTARVNEKLFF. The CDR3 DNA follows: TGTGCCAGCGGGCTTACGGCCAGGGTAAATGAAAAACTGTTTTTT. The V and J genes are TRBV6-1 and TRBJ1-4; a weak D match, TRBD1 (5 bases). Looked up from germline, CDR1 is MNHNS and CDR2 is SASEGT. V lost 8 bases to trimming and J lost 5 bases, with 18 bases between them. CDR3 length: 15 amino acids.

The V and J genes are TRBV10-3 and TRBJ2-7; tentatively, D is TRBD1 (6 bases). CDR3 size: 13 residues. Germline CDR1 is ENHRY and CDR2 is SYGVKD. The germline V and J ends were trimmed by 2 bases and 1 base, with 6 bases remaining between them. CDR3 nucleotide sequence: TGTGCCATCAGTGAGGGACAGTCCTACGAGCAGTACTTC. This codes for CAISEGQSYEQYF.

The chain has TRBV6-5 and TRBJ2-5, with D uncertain. V was cut by 6 bases and J by 5 bases, with 7 bases left in between. CDR1 is MNHEY and CDR2 is SVGAGI in the germline V gene. The CDR3 extends over 11 amino acids. CDR3 nucleotide sequence: TGTGCCAGCAGGAAACGGGAGACCCAGTACTTC. Its protein product is CASRKRETQYF.

Only a few counts were recorded for this clone. The chain employs TRBV29-1 and TRBJ1-2; 7 bases map to TRBD1. CDR1 is SQVTM, CDR2 ANQGSEA, per germline. The CDR3 length is 14 residues. V was clipped by 4 bases and J by 2 bases; unmatched bases: 7. The DNA of the CDR3 is TGCAGCGTTGTGGACAGGACGATCAACTATGGCTACACCTTC. This encodes CSVVDRTINYGYTF.

The rearrangement joins TRBV29-1 to TRBJ1-1; TRBD1 matches 11 bases. CDR1 and CDR2 (germline): SQVTM, ANQGSEA. CDR3 length: 15 residues. V was pared by 3 bases and J by 0 bases, with 3 bases of the junction left unmatched. In DNA form, the CDR3 reads TGCAGCGTTGAGGACAGGGGGCTCATGAACACTGAAGCTTTCTTT. Translated, it gives CSVEDRGLMNTEAFF. Complete variable domain (other parts from reference TRBV29-1 and TRBJ1-1): SAVISQKPSRDICQRGTSLTIQCQVDSQVTMMFWYRQQPGQSLTLIATANQGSEATYESGFVIDKFPISRPNLTFSTLTVSNMSPEDSSIYLCSVEDRGLMNTEAFFGQGTRLTVV.

V is TRBV18 and J is TRBJ2-7, with D perhaps matching TRBD2 (6 bases). The CDR3 runs 12 residues. The V and J ends lost 5 bases and 6 bases respectively, with 11 bases between them. The germline V gene has CDR1 KGHSH and CDR2 LQKENI. In nucleotides, the CDR3 is TGTGCCAGCTCAGCCCTAGCGATCGAGCAGTACTTC. Translation: CASSALAIEQYF.

The CDR3 nucleotides read TGTGCCAGCAGCTCACAACTAGCGGGAGACGATGAGCAGTTCTTC. This codes for CASSSQLAGDDEQFF. The chain combines TRBV5-4 with TRBJ2-1; 11 nucleotides match TRBD2. Germline values: CDR1 SGHNT, CDR2 YYREEE (reference sequence). Losses at the gene ends were 3 bases for V and 8 bases for J; bases not matched to a gene: 7. This CDR3 has 15 residues.

The V call is TRBV9, the J call TRBJ2-1; the match to TRBD2 covers 8 bases. This CDR3 spans 15 amino acids. The germline gives CDR1 SGDLS, CDR2 YYNGEE. Trimming took 0 bases from V and 3 from J; bases not matched to a gene: 2. The CDR3 nucleotides read TGTGCCAGCAGCGTAGGGCTAGCGGGCTACAATGAGCAGTTCTTC. Encoded protein: CASSVGLAGYNEQFF.

The chain is built from TRBV28 and TRBJ1-5; 9 bases align to TRBD1. V shed 4 bases, J shed 7 bases, and the junction held 8 bases outside the gene matches. Germline V gene sequence: CDR1 MDHEN, CDR2 SYDVKM. The CDR3 is made up of 15 amino acids. The CDR3 is CASSSGQGGGQPQHF. The DNA of the CDR3 is TGTGCCAGCAGTTCGGGACAGGGAGGGGGGCAGCCCCAGCATTTT. Drawing the rest from reference TRBV28 and TRBJ1-5, the complete variable domain is DVKVTQSSRYLVKRTGEKVFLECVQDMDHENMFWYRQDPGLGLRLIYFSYDVKMKEKGDIPEGYSVSREKKERFSLILESASTNQTSMYLCASSSGQGGGQPQHFGDGTRLSIL.

The chain is built from TRBV28 and TRBJ1-5; 9 nucleotides agree with TRBD1. V lost 6 bases, J lost 4 bases, and 4 bases stayed unmatched. Germline V gene lookup returns CDR1 MDHEN and CDR2 SYDVKM. The CDR3 length is 14 residues. The CDR3 DNA reads TGTGCCAGCAGAAGGACAGGGGTTAATCAGCCCCAGCATTTT. This translates into CASRRTGVNQPQHF.

The V gene is TRBV28, the J gene TRBJ1-4; 7 bases align to TRBD1. The CDR3 consists of 14 residues. The V segment lost 4 bases and the J segment 4 bases; nucleotides outside the gene matches: 3. CDR1 is MDHEN, CDR2 SYDVKM, per germline. CDR3 amino acids: CASSSGQFNEKLFF. CDR3 bases: TGTGCCAGCAGTTCGGGACAGTTTAATGAAAAACTGTTTTTT.